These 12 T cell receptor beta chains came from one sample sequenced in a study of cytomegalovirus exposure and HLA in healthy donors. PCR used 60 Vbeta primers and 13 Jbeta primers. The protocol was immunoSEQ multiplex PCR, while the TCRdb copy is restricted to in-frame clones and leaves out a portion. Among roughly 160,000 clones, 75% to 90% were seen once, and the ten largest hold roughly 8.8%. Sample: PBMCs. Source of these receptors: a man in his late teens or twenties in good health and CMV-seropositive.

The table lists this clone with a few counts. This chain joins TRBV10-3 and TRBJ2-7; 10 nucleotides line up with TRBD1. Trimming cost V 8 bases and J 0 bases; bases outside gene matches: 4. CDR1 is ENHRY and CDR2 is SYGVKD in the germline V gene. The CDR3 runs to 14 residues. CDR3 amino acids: CAIGQGGLSYEQYF. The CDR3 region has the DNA TGTGCCATCGGACAGGGGGGCCTCTCCTACGAGCAGTACTTC.

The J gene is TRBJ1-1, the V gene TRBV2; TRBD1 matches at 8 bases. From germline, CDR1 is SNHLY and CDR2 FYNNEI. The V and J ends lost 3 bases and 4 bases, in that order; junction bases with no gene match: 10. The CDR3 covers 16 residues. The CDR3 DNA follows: TGTGCCAGCAGTGATTTTAATTGGGACAGGTTCACTGAAGCTTTCTTT. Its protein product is CASSDFNWDRFTEAFF.

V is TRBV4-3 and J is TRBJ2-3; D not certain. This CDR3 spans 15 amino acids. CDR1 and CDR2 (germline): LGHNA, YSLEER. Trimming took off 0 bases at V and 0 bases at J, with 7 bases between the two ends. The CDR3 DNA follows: TGCGCCAGCAGCCAAGATCAGGCGAGCACAGATACGCAGTATTTT. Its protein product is CASSQDQASTDTQYF.

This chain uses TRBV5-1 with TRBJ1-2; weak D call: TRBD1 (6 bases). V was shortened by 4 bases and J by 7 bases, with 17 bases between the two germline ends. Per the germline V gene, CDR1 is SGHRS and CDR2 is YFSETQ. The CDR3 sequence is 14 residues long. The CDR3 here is CASSDPSGGPGYTF. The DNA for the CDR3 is TGCGCCAGCAGCGACCCGAGCGGGGGGCCTGGCTACACCTTC.

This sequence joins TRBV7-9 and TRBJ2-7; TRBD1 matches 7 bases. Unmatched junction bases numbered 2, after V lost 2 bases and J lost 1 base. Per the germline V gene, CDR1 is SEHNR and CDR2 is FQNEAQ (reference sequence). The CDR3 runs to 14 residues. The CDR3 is CASSLLGQSYEQYF. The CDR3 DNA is TGTGCCAGCAGCTTACTGGGACAGTCCTACGAGCAGTACTTC.

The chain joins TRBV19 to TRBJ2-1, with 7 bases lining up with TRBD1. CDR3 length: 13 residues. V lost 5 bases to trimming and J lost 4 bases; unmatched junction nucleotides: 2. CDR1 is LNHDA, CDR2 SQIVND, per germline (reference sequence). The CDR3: CASSGGQYNEQFF. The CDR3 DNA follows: TGTGCCAGTAGTGGGGGACAGTACAATGAGCAGTTCTTC.

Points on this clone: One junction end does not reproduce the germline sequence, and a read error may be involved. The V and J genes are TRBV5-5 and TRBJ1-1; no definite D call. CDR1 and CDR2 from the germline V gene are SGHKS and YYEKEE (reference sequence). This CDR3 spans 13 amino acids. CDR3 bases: TGTGTCAGCCGACCTGGGCAGAACACTGAAGCTTTCTTT. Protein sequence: CVSRPGQNTEAFF.

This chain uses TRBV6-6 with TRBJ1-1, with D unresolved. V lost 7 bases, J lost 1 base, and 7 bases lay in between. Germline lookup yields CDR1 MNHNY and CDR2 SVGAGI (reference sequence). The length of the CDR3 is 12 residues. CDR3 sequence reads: CASNGGNTEAFF. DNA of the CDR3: TGTGCCAGCAATGGCGGGAACACTGAAGCTTTCTTT.

In DNA, the CDR3 is TGTGCCAGCAGCCAAGATCGGCCGGGGTTGGGGAATTCACCCCTCCACTTT. It specifies CASSQDRPGLGNSPLHF. The chain combines TRBV14 with TRBJ1-6; D unclear. The germline V and J ends were trimmed by 0 bases and 7 bases, with 16 bases remaining between them. The germline gives CDR1 SGHDN, CDR2 FVKESK. CDR3 length equals 17 residues.

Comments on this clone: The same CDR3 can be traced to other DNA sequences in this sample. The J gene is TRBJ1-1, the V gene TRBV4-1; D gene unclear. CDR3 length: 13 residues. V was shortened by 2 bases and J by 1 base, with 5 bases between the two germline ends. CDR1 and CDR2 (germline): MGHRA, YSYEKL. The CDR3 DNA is TGCGCCAGCAGCCAAACTGGGAACACTGAAGCTTTCTTT. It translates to CASSQTGNTEAFF.

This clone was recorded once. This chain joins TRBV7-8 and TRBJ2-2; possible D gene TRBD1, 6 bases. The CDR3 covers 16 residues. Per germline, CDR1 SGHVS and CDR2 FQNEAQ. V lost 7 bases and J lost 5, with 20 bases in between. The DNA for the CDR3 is TGTGCCAGCACCATCCGACCCTTGAGGGGGACCGGGGAGCTGTTTTTT. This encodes CASTIRPLRGTGELFF.

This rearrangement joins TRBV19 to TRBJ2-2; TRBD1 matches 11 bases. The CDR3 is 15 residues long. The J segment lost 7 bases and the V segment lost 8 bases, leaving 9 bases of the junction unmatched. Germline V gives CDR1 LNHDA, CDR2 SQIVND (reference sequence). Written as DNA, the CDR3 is TGTGCCAGTCATCGGACAGGGGGCGCGAACGGGGAGCTGTTTTTT. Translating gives CASHRTGGANGELFF.